This entry lists 25 T cell receptor beta chains sequenced from one sample in a study of control samples from healthy donors and cancer patients. The protocol was immunoSEQ multiplex PCR, while the TCRdb copy is restricted to in-frame clones and leaves out a portion. Found here are under 150,000 clones, 93% of them singletons; the top ten hold 1.7%. Sequenced input: PBMCs. These receptors all come from a middle-aged man with head and neck cancer.

A word on this clone: Within the sample, other DNA sequences also encode this same CDR3. The genes are TRBV7-2 and TRBJ1-1, with TRBD1 identical over 8 bases. CDR1 and CDR2 from the germline V gene are SGHTA and FQGNSA. The CDR3 totals 14 residues. V trimming: 5 bases; J trimming: 1 base; junction bases outside the gene matches: 3. The CDR3 spells CASSLGQGNTEAFF. In nucleotides, the CDR3 is TGTGCCAGCAGCCTAGGACAGGGGAACACTGAAGCTTTCTTT.

This sequence joins TRBV27 and TRBJ2-3; perhaps TRBD1 as D (5 bases). CDR3 length: 13 amino acids. V lost 0 bases and J lost 6, with 7 bases in between. In germline, CDR1 is MNHEY, CDR2 SMNVEV (reference sequence). The CDR3 nucleotides read TGTGCCAGCAGTTTATCGGGGCTGGATACGCAGTATTTT. This codes for CASSLSGLDTQYF.

The chain employs TRBV7-2 and TRBJ2-7; tentatively, D is TRBD2 (6 bases). CDR1 and CDR2 (germline): SGHTA, FQGNSA. The V end was cut by 2 bases, the J end by 3 bases, with 14 bases between. The CDR3 covers 15 residues. CDR3 residues: CASSLRAGAHYEQYF. CDR3 bases: TGTGCCAGCAGCTTAAGAGCGGGCGCCCACTACGAGCAGTACTTC.

The J gene is TRBJ1-1, the V gene TRBV28, with D hard to call. Germline lookup yields CDR1 MDHEN and CDR2 SYDVKM. CDR3 length: 12 residues. V was cut by 5 bases and J by 12 bases, with 16 bases left in between. CDR3 DNA sequence: TGTGCCAGCAGTACCCGCCGGTGGGCGACTTTCTTT. It encodes CASSTRRWATFF.

This clone was seen only a few times. The V and J genes are TRBV30 and TRBJ2-3; the match to TRBD1 covers 9 bases. With 3 bases clipped from V and 0 bases from J, the junction kept 10 bases outside the gene matches. Germline assignment: CDR1 GTSNPN and CDR2 SVGIG (reference sequence). The CDR3 covers 17 residues. The CDR3 region is CAWSSGQGSSSTDTQYF. CDR3 nucleotide sequence: TGTGCCTGGAGCTCGGGACAGGGATCCTCTAGCACAGATACGCAGTATTTT.

The chain combines TRBV18 with TRBJ1-4; D gene ambiguous. Germline assignment: CDR1 KGHSH and CDR2 LQKENI. V lost 5 bases, J lost 4 bases, and 14 bases lay in between. The CDR3 contains 15 residues. CDR3 protein: CASSSRAAGNEKLFF. CDR3 nucleotides: TGTGCCAGCTCAAGCCGGGCCGCGGGTAATGAAAAACTGTTTTTT. The full variable domain, its missing parts supplied by reference TRBV18 and TRBJ1-4, is NAGVMQNPRHLVRRRGQEARLRCSPMKGHSHVYWYRQLPEEGLKFMVYLQKENIIDESGMPKERFSAEFPKEGPSILRIQQVVRGDSAAYFCASSSRAAGNEKLFFGSGTQLSVL.

The chain uses TRBV5-4 and TRBJ2-5; D remains unclear. Trimming removed 2 bases at V and 4 bases at J, with 12 bases between. The germline CDR1 and CDR2 sequences are SGHNT and YYREEE (reference sequence). The CDR3 has 14 amino acids. The CDR3 bases are TGTGCCAGCAGCTTAGGACCACCTCCAGAGACCCAGTACTTC. Amino acid sequence: CASSLGPPPETQYF.

CDR3 sequence reads: CASSASTNPETQYF. CDR3 DNA: TGTGCCAGCAGTGCGAGCACCAACCCGGAGACCCAGTACTTC. The chain joins TRBV6-2 or TRBV6-3 to TRBJ2-5, with D uncertain. This CDR3 region has 14 residues. The germline V gene encodes CDR1 MNHEY and CDR2 SVGEGT. Trimming removed 5 bases from V and 5 bases from J, with 15 bases in between.

Written as DNA, the CDR3 is TGTGCCAGCAGCTGGACAGGGGGCGCTTCTCGCTACACCTTC. Translation gives CASSWTGGASRYTF. The V and J genes are TRBV5-5 and TRBJ1-2, with 11 bases aligning to TRBD1. Germline trimming cut 3 bases from V and 9 bases from J; bases unmatched to any gene: 7. The CDR3 runs 14 residues. Per the germline V gene, CDR1 is SGHKS and CDR2 is YYEKEE (reference sequence).

The chain is built from TRBV24-1 and TRBJ2-3; D is possibly TRBD2 (6 bases). CDR1 KGHDR and CDR2 SFDVKD come from the germline V gene. CDR3 length equals 13 residues. Trimming cost V 3 bases and J 10 bases, with 13 bases left between them. The chain's CDR3 is CATSDPTSSAQYF. CDR3 nucleotides: TGTGCCACCAGTGATCCGACTAGTTCGGCGCAGTATTTT.

This clone was recorded only once. The chain is built from TRBV30 and TRBJ1-1; D call uncertain. Looked up from germline, CDR1 is GTSNPN and CDR2 is SVGIG (reference sequence). Trimming left V 3 bases short and J 6 bases short, with 8 bases between. This CDR3 is 11 amino acids long. This chain's CDR3 is CAWRIIAEAFF. CDR3 bases: TGTGCCTGGAGGATCATTGCTGAAGCTTTCTTT. The full variable domain, in which reference TRBV30 and TRBJ1-1 provide the parts outside the CDR3, is SQTIHQWPATLVQPVGSPLSLECTVEGTSNPNLYWYRQAAGRGLQLLFYSVGIGQISSEVPQNLSASRPQDRQFILSSKKLLLSDSGFYLCAWRIIAEAFFGQGTRLTVV.

J is TRBJ1-2 and V is TRBV9, with D perhaps TRBD1 (5 bases). Germline V lookup: CDR1 SGDLS, CDR2 YYNGEE. The V end was cut by 3 bases, the J end by 6 bases, with 12 bases between. The CDR3 is 13 amino acids. Written as DNA, the CDR3 is TGTGCCAGCAGCGCGGAGAGGGGTGATGGCTACACCTTC. Translating gives CASSAERGDGYTF.

The chain combines TRBV30 with TRBJ1-5; D call uncertain. Germline CDR1 is GTSNPN and CDR2 is SVGIG (reference sequence). With 0 bases removed from V and 5 bases from J, the gap between germline ends came to 8 bases. This CDR3 comprises 13 residues. CDR3 sequence reads: CAWSVQEHQPQHF. The CDR3, as DNA: TGTGCCTGGAGTGTACAAGAACATCAGCCCCAGCATTTT.

The chain links TRBV20-1 to TRBJ1-1; D not certain. In germline, CDR1 is DFQATT, CDR2 SNEGSKA (reference sequence). The CDR3 spans 13 residues. Trimming took 3 bases from V and 1 from J, leaving 9 bases between them. The CDR3 DNA reads as TGCAGTGCTAGTGAGGGAGGGAACACTGAAGCTTTCTTT. Protein: CSASEGGNTEAFF.

The chain uses TRBV5-4 and TRBJ2-2; 9 bases fit TRBD2. Losses at the gene ends were 7 bases for V and 4 bases for J; bases not matched to a gene: 8. Germline CDR1 reads SGHNT; CDR2 reads YYREEE (reference sequence). The CDR3 is 15 residues long. CDR3 nucleotides: TGTGCCAGCGCCCGGACTAGCGATTTCACCGGGGAGCTGTTTTTT. Amino acid sequence: CASARTSDFTGELFF.

The chain employs TRBV5-1 and TRBJ1-1; possibly TRBD1 for D (6 bases). V lost 0 bases and J 1 base, leaving 7 bases between the germline ends. Germline CDR1 reads SGHRS; CDR2 reads YFSETQ. The CDR3 has 14 residues. CDR3 nucleotides: TGCGCCAGCAGCTTGGGGGGACAGAACACTGAAGCTTTCTTT. This translates into CASSLGGQNTEAFF.

The V call is TRBV4-2, the J call TRBJ1-4; TRBD1 matches 7 bases. Trimming cost V 3 bases and J 2 bases; bases outside gene matches: 6. The CDR3 totals 16 residues. The germline gives CDR1 LGHNA, CDR2 YNFKEQ. CDR3: CASSQHPGQTNEKLFF. CDR3 bases: TGTGCCAGCAGCCAGCATCCGGGACAGACTAATGAAAAACTGTTTTTT.

CDR3 residues: CASSQDNRYTQYF. The CDR3 region has the DNA TGCGCCAGCAGCCAAGATAATAGATATACGCAGTATTTT. The chain carries TRBV4-3 and TRBJ2-3; no firm D call. The CDR3 covers 13 residues. CDR1 and CDR2 from the germline V gene are LGHNA and YSLEER. V gave up 0 bases and J gave up 7 bases, with 8 bases separating them.

This chain links TRBV5-4 with TRBJ1-3, with D maybe TRBD1 (5 bases). Trimming cost V 3 bases and J 2 bases, with 15 bases left between them. CDR1 and CDR2 (germline): SGHNT, YYREEE (reference sequence). This CDR3 region has 16 residues. This chain's CDR3 is CASSSTGTIPGNTIYF. CDR3 DNA sequence: TGTGCCAGCAGCTCTACCGGGACGATCCCTGGAAACACCATATATTTT.

The gene calls are TRBV4-2 and TRBJ1-2, with a possible D match to TRBD1 (5 bases). The V end was cut by 0 bases, the J end by 7 bases, with 12 bases between. The germline gives CDR1 LGHNA, CDR2 YNFKEQ. The CDR3 spans 14 residues. CDR3 sequence reads: CASSQDLSGGGYTF. In DNA, the CDR3 is TGTGCCAGCAGCCAAGATTTAAGTGGGGGTGGCTACACCTTC.

The genes are TRBV15 and TRBJ1-1; D ambiguous. The CDR3 consists of 14 residues. Germline-derived CDR1 and CDR2 are LNHNV and YYDKDF (reference sequence). The ends were cut back, 2 bases at V and 4 bases at J, with 11 bases in the middle. The CDR3 here is CATSRLLDGTEAFF. The CDR3 coding sequence is TGTGCCACCAGCAGACTTTTGGACGGCACTGAAGCTTTCTTT.

The chain combines TRBV6-4 with TRBJ2-2, with D perhaps matching TRBD1 (5 bases). Germline CDR1 is MRHNA and CDR2 is SNTAGT. This CDR3 is 13 amino acids long. The ends were cut back, 0 bases at V and 8 bases at J, with 7 bases in the middle. CDR3 DNA sequence: TGTGCCAGCAGTGACTCAGGGGAAGGGGAGCTGTTTTTT. The encoded protein is CASSDSGEGELFF.

The CDR3: CASSSTGYGANVLTF. The CDR3 coding sequence is TGTGCCAGCAGTTCCACGGGTTATGGGGCCAACGTCCTGACTTTC. V gene TRBV27 combines with J gene TRBJ2-6; D remains ambiguous. Deletions cut 4 bases from V and 3 bases from J, with 10 bases between. CDR1 is MNHEY and CDR2 is SMNVEV in the germline V gene (reference sequence). The CDR3 covers 15 residues.

This chain links TRBV7-2 with TRBJ1-2, with a weak D call TRBD1 (5 bases). Trimming pared 7 bases from V and 1 base from J, leaving 13 bases between. This CDR3 comprises 14 residues. Germline V gives CDR1 SGHTA, CDR2 FQGNSA. Here the CDR3 reads CASMMGRGNYGYTF. Written as DNA, the CDR3 is TGTGCCAGCATGATGGGGAGGGGTAACTATGGCTACACCTTC. Variable domain in full (rest from reference TRBV7-2 and TRBJ1-2): GAGVSQSPSNKVTEKGKDVELRCDPISGHTALYWYRQSLGQGLEFLIYFQGNSAPDKSGLPSDRFSAERTGGSVSTLTIQRTQQEDSAVYLCASMMGRGNYGYTFGSGTRLTVV.

A word on this clone: One end of the junction fails to match germline, which may point to a read error. The CDR3 sequence is CASGGHYDYTF. Written as DNA, the CDR3 is TGTGCCAGCGGGGGTCACTATGACTACACCTTC. The chain is built from TRBV28 and TRBJ1-2, with TRBD1 as a possible D gene (5 bases). The CDR3 has 11 residues. The germline CDR1 and CDR2 sequences are MDHEN and SYDVKM.